This is a list of T cell receptor beta chains from one sample in a study of T cell repertoires in cytomegalovirus infection. Each CDR3 protein gets one entry after TCRdb re-called the reads with MiXCR. The top ten hold about half of the sample, which has 550,000 to 700,000 distinct CDR3 sequences, 40% seen once. These receptors have no identified antigens. This specimen was cultured PBMCs, taken from culture after CMV antigen stimulation. The receptors come from a human donor in good health (CMV status not recorded). Some clones in this sample may be carry-over from other donors' samples. CDR3s include the opening cysteine and the closing phenylalanine or tryptophan. D genes are given only for firm matches. Clone size is not always given. Where it is, it says once, few, many or a class for expanded clones.

D gene,J gene,clone size,V gene,CDR3 DNA,CDR3 protein
-,TRBJ1-1,many,TRBV7-2,TGTGCCAGCAGCTTAAGCGGGTTGGGGGTCACTGAAGCTTTCTTT,CASSLSGLGVTEAFF
-,TRBJ1-1,-,TRBV7-8,TGTGCCAGCAGAGCAGAATACAACACTGAAGCTTTCTTT,CASRAEYNTEAFF
-,TRBJ2-5,-,TRBV19,TGTGCCAGTTCGATCCGGGCCGTCCAAGAGACCCAGTACTTC,CASSIRAVQETQYF
TRBD2,TRBJ2-2,-,TRBV2,TGTGCCAGCAGTCGGACTAGCGGGGCCCTTCTTAGCGGGGAGCTGTTTTTT,CASSRTSGALLSGELFF
TRBD2,TRBJ2-5,-,TRBV20-1,TGCAGTGCTCCCCCCGGGACTAGCGCATACCGAGAGACCCAGTACTTC,CSAPPGTSAYRETQYF
-,TRBJ2-2,-,TRBV19,TGTGCCAGTAGGGGGCAGCGACGGACCGGGGAGCTGTTTTTT,CASRGQRRTGELFF
-,TRBJ2-3,few,TRBV12-3/TRBV12-4,TGTGCCAGCAGTTTCGGGCTAGCGCCAGATACGCAGTATTTT,CASSFGLAPDTQYF
TRBD2,TRBJ2-1,few,TRBV11-3,TGTGCCAGCAGCGTCGATAGCGGGGGGGAGCAGTTCTTC,CASSVDSGGEQFF
-,TRBJ1-5,few,TRBV7-8,TGTGCCAGCAGCCTCCTAGGGGGGCATCAGCCCCAGCATTTT,CASSLLGGHQPQHF
TRBD2,TRBJ2-3,few,TRBV7-2,TGTGCCAGCAGATTTAGCGGGACTAGCACAGATACGCAGTATTTT,CASRFSGTSTDTQYF
-,TRBJ1-5,few,TRBV7-2,TGTGCCAGCAGCCTAGCCCCGAGCCAGCCCCAGCATTTT,CASSLAPSQPQHF
-,TRBJ2-7,-,TRBV7-9,TGTGCCAGCAGCGGGGACAACTCCTACGAGCAGTACTTC,CASSGDNSYEQYF
-,TRBJ2-7,few,TRBV7-2,TGTGCCAGCAGCTTAGACTTGTTTTACGAGCAGTACTTC,CASSLDLFYEQYF
-,TRBJ2-3,-,TRBV7-9,TGTGCCAGCAGCCTCAACGGGCTCACAGATACGCAGTATTTT,CASSLNGLTDTQYF
TRBD2,TRBJ2-1,-,TRBV7-6,TGTGCCAGCAGCGAAGGACTAGCGGGGGGGAAGGGCAATGAGCAGTTCTTC,CASSEGLAGGKGNEQFF
TRBD1,TRBJ2-5,many,TRBV6-1,TGTGCCAGCAGTCCGACAGGGGGCGCAGGAGAGACCCAGTACTTC,CASSPTGGAGETQYF
-,TRBJ1-2,-,TRBV7-2,TGTGCCAGCAGCTTAGAAGGCTCAAACTATGGCTACACCTTC,CASSLEGSNYGYTF
TRBD2,TRBJ2-5,-,TRBV20-1,TGCAGTGCTAGAGTTGGGACTAGCGGTTCGGGGGAGACCCAGTACTTC,CSARVGTSGSGETQYF
TRBD2,TRBJ2-1,few,TRBV20-1,TGCAGTGCTAGAGTGACTCCAGCGGGAAGTATTCATGAGCAGTTCTTC,CSARVTPAGSIHEQFF
TRBD1,TRBJ2-1,few,TRBV13,TGTGCCAGCAGCTTTGTACAGGGGCCCAATGAGCAGTTCTTC,CASSFVQGPNEQFF
-,TRBJ2-1,once,TRBV5-1,TGCGCCAGCAGCTTGGACAGGAGAAAGTTGTTCTTC,CASSLDRRKLFF
-,TRBJ1-1,-,TRBV6-2/TRBV6-3,TGTGCCAGCAGTCGGTCAGCGCACACTGAAGCTTTCTTT,CASSRSAHTEAFF
TRBD2,TRBJ2-1,few,TRBV11-2,TGTGCCAGCAGCCCGCCTAGCGGGAGTTCTGGTGAGCAGTTCTTC,CASSPPSGSSGEQFF
-,TRBJ2-7,few,TRBV12-3/TRBV12-4,TGTGCCAGCAGCCCCACAGGGCACGAGCAGTACTTC,CASSPTGHEQYF
-,TRBJ1-4,-,TRBV27,TGTGCCAGCAAAGGGACACCAACTAATGAAAAACTGTTTTTT,CASKGTPTNEKLFF
TRBD2,TRBJ2-1,few,TRBV6-6,TGTGCCAGCACCCCTTGGGTTAGCGGGATGTTCAATGAGCAGTTCTTC,CASTPWVSGMFNEQFF
-,TRBJ2-3,few,TRBV7-2,TGTGCCAGCAGCTTATCTTTGGGGCCCACTAGCACAGATACGCAGTATTTT,CASSLSLGPTSTDTQYF
-,TRBJ2-1,few,TRBV15,TGTGCCACCAGCATTGAGACCGGGACTCGAAACAATGAGCAGTTCTTC,CATSIETGTRNNEQFF
-,TRBJ2-5,-,TRBV2,TGTGCCAGCAGCCTGGAGGGAGCCGAGACCCAGTACTTC,CASSLEGAETQYF
-,TRBJ1-1,-,TRBV5-6,TGTGCCAGCAGCTTGGTGGAGGGGGGGAGGACTGAAGCTTTCTTT,CASSLVEGGRTEAFF
-,TRBJ2-7,-,TRBV7-8,TGTGCCGTCCGCATCCAATTTTCGAGCGACGAGCAGTACTTC,CAVRIQFSSDEQYF
TRBD2,TRBJ2-1,-,TRBV11-1,TGTGCCAGCAGGCGGGGGAGGTCCTACAATGAGCAGTTCTTC,CASRRGRSYNEQFF
-,TRBJ2-7,-,TRBV10-3,TGTGCCATCAGTGAGGGGGCGTACGAGCAGTACTTC,CAISEGAYEQYF
-,TRBJ2-7,-,TRBV7-4,TGTGCCAGCAGCTATTCCGGGACAGGACTAGGGGAGCAGTACTTC,CASSYSGTGLGEQYF
TRBD1,TRBJ1-2,-,TRBV10-3,TGTGCCATCAGTGGACAGGGAGACGGCTACACCTTC,CAISGQGDGYTF
-,TRBJ1-1,-,TRBV5-6,TGTGCCAGCAGCTTGGTCGGGCTGAGATACACTGAAGCTTTCTTT,CASSLVGLRYTEAFF
-,TRBJ1-1,-,TRBV4-1,TGCGCCAGCAGCCAAGACAGGGGCTGGACTGAAGCTTTCTTT,CASSQDRGWTEAFF
-,TRBJ2-3,-,TRBV11-2,TGTGCCAGCAGCCCGGGACCCCAAGGTGCAGATACGCAGTATTTT,CASSPGPQGADTQYF
-,TRBJ2-1,-,TRBV6-6,TGTGCCAGCAGGAGGGCGGGGCCAGCTCCCTACAATGAGCAGTTCTTC,CASRRAGPAPYNEQFF
-,TRBJ2-5,many,TRBV7-2,TGTGCCAGCAGCTTAGGGGGGGCTCACGGGGAGACCCAGTACTTC,CASSLGGAHGETQYF